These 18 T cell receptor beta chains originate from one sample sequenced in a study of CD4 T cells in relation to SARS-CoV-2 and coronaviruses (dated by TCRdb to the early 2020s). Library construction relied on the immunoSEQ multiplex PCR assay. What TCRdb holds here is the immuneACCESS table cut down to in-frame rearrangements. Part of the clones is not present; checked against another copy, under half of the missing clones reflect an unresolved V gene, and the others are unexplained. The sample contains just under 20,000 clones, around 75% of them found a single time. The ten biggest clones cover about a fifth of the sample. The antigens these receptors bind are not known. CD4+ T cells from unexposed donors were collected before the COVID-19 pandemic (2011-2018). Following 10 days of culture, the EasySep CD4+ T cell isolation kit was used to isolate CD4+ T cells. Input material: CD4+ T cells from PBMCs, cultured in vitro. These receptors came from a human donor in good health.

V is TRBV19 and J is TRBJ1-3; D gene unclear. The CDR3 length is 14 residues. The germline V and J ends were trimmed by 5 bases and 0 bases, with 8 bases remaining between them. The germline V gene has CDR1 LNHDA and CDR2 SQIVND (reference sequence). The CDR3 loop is CASSPSPSGNTIYF. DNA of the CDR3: TGTGCCAGTAGTCCGAGTCCCTCTGGAAACACCATATATTTT.

The DNA for the CDR3 is TGCGCCAGCAGCTTGCTAGCGGGAGGGCCCCCAGGAGATACGCAGTATTTT. Its translation is CASSLLAGGPPGDTQYF. The rearrangement uses TRBV5-1 and TRBJ2-3; 12 bases align to TRBD2. Germline loops: CDR1 SGHRS, CDR2 YFSETQ. The CDR3 sequence is 17 residues long. With V trimmed by 1 base and J by 5 bases, 8 bases remained unmatched.

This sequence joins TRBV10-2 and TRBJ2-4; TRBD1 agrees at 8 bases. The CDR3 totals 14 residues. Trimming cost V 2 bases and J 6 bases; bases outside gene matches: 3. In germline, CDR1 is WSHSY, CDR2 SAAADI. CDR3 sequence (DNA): TGCGCCAGCAGTGAGCAAGGACAGGGAAACATTCAGTACTTC. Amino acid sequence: CASSEQGQGNIQYF.

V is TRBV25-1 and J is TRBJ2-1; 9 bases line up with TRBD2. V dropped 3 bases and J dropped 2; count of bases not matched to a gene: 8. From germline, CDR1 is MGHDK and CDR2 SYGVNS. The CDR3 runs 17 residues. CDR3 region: CASSEVGLAWPYNEQFF. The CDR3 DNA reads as TGTGCCAGCAGTGAGGTGGGACTAGCCTGGCCCTACAATGAGCAGTTCTTC.

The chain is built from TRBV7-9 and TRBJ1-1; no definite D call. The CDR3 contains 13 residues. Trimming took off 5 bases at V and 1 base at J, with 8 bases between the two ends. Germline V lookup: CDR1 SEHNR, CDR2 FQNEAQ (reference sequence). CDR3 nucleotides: TGTGCCAGCAGCCCGTCGGGGAACACTGAAGCTTTCTTT. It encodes CASSPSGNTEAFF.

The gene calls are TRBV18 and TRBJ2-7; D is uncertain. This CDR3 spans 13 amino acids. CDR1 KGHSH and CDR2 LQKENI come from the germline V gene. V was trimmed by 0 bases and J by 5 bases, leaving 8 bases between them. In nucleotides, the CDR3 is TGTGCCAGCTCACCACCCACCTTGGACGAGCAGTACTTC. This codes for CASSPPTLDEQYF.

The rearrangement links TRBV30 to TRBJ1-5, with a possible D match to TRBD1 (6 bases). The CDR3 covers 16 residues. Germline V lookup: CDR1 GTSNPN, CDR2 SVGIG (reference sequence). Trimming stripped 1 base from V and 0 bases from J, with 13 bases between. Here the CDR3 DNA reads TGTGCCTGGAGTGCCCGGGGGCGGGGTAGCAATCAGCCCCAGCATTTT. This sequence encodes CAWSARGRGSNQPQHF.

Here the CDR3 reads CASSLSIAGTGDTQYF. The CDR3 DNA reads TGTGCCAGCAGTTTATCAATTGCGGGGACCGGAGATACGCAGTATTTT. The V gene is TRBV28, the J gene TRBJ2-3; perhaps TRBD2 as D (6 bases). Germline values: CDR1 MDHEN, CDR2 SYDVKM. The CDR3 runs to 16 residues. Deletions cut 1 base from V and 5 bases from J, with 16 bases between.

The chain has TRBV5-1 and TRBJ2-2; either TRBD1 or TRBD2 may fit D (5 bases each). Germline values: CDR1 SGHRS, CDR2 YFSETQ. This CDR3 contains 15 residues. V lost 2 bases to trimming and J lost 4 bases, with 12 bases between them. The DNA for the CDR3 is TGCGCCAGCAGCTTCAACCAGGGAGTCACCGGGGAGCTGTTTTTT. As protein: CASSFNQGVTGELFF.

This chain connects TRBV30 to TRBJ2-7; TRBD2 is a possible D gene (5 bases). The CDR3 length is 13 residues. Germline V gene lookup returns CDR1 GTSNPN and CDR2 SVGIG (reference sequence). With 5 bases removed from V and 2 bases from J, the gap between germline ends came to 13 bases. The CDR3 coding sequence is TGTGCCTGGCAAAAGAGAGGGACCTACGAGCAGTACTTC. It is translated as CAWQKRGTYEQYF.

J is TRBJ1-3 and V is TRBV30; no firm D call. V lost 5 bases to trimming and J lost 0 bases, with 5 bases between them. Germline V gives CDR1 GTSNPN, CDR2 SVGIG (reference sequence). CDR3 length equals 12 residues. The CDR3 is CAWGPSGNTIYF. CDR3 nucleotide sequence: TGTGCCTGGGGACCCTCTGGAAACACCATATATTTT. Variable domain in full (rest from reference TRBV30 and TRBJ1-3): SQTIHQWPATLVQPVGSPLSLECTVEGTSNPNLYWYRQAAGRGLQLLFYSVGIGQISSEVPQNLSASRPQDRQFILSSKKLLLSDSGFYLCAWGPSGNTIYFGEGSWLTVV.

In nucleotides, the CDR3 is TGCGCCAGCAGCTTGGCCGGTGGGGGACAGAAAGGGGAGACCCAGTACTTC. Residues: CASSLAGGGQKGETQYF. The chain links TRBV5-1 to TRBJ2-5, with 7 bases matching TRBD1. Germline loops: CDR1 SGHRS, CDR2 YFSETQ. V dropped 0 bases and J dropped 5; count of bases not matched to a gene: 13. CDR3 length equals 17 residues.

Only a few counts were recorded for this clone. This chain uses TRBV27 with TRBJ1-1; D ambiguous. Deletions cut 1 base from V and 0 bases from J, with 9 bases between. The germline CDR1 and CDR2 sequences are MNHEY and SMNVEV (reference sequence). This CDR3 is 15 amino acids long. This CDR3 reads CASSLFGPMNTEAFF. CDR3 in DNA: TGTGCCAGCAGTTTATTCGGGCCCATGAACACTGAAGCTTTCTTT.

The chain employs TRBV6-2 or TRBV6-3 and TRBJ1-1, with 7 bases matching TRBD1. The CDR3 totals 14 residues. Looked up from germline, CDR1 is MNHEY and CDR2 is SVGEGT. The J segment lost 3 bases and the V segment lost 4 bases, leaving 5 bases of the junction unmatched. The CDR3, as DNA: TGTGCCAGCAGTTTACAGGGGCGGGACACTGAAGCTTTCTTT. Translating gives CASSLQGRDTEAFF.

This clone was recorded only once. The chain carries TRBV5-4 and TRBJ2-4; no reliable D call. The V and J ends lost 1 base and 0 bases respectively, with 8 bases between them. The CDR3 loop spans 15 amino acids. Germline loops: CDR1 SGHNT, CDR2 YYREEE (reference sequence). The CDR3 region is CASSLQGLAKNIQYF. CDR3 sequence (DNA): TGTGCCAGCAGCTTGCAAGGTTTAGCCAAAAACATTCAGTACTTC.

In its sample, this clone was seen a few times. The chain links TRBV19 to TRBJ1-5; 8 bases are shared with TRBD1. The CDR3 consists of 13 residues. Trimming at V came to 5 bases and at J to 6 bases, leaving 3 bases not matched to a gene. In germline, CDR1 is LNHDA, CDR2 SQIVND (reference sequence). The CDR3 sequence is CASSDRGGQPQHF. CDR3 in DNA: TGTGCCAGTAGTGACAGGGGTGGTCAGCCCCAGCATTTT.

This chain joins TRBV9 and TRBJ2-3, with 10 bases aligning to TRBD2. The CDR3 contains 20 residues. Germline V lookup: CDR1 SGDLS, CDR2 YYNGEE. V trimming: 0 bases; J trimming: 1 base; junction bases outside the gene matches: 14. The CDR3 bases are TGTGCCAGCAGCGTAGCTGGGCTAGCGGGGGTAGTGGGGCGCACAGATACGCAGTATTTT. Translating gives CASSVAGLAGVVGRTDTQYF.

The CDR3 loop is CASSPSQGANNEQFF. In DNA, the CDR3 is TGTGCCAGCTCACCGAGTCAGGGGGCGAACAATGAGCAGTTCTTC. The genes are TRBV18 and TRBJ2-1; 8 bases map to TRBD1. V was clipped by 3 bases and J by 5 bases; unmatched bases: 6. The CDR3 consists of 15 residues. Looked up from germline, CDR1 is KGHSH and CDR2 is LQKENI.